The present T cell receptor (beta chain) was sequenced within a study of cytomegalovirus exposure and HLA in healthy donors. Use of 60 Vbeta and 13 Jbeta primers characterized the PCR. Original analysis: Later, tens of millions of unique TCR beta chains were counted in an analysis, and approximately 10 million of them were shared. The assay was immunoSEQ multiplex PCR, and TCRdb's table has in-frame clones only and misses some. The V and J calls and the clone size are those of that table, but D and trimming were determined from the DNA. In total, the table holds 30,000 to 35,000 clones. The V and J ends lost 4 bases and 6 bases respectively, with 15 bases between them. The CDR3 covers 15 residues. CDR1 and CDR2 (germline): SNHLY, FYNNEI.

The chain is built from TRBV2 and TRBJ2-2; weak D call: TRBD1 (5 bases). Sequencing was done on a sample of PBMCs. The source is a woman aged 40 to 50 in good health and CMV-seropositive. The CDR3 here is CASSVGPRVAGELFF. CDR3 DNA: TGTGCCAGCAGTGTCGGGCCCAGGGTCGCCGGGGAGCTGTTTTTT. Based on the CDR3 plus reference TRBV2 and TRBJ2-2, the full variable domain is EPEVTQTPSHQVTQMGQEVILRCVPISNHLYFYWYRQILGQKVEFLVSFYNNEISEKSEIFDDQFSVERPDGSNFTLKIRSTKLEDSAMYFCASSVGPRVAGELFFGEGSRLTVL.